Given below is one TCR beta chain in context. Its antigen is unidentified. The sequenced template was cDNA made from the entire isolated RNA. The repertoire was sequenced with immunoSEQ multiplex PCR; TCRdb's copy has only in-frame clones and lacks some. The table lists about 15,000 clones, around 63% of them singletons, with roughly 2.7% in the top ten. The data derive from a study of beta chain features in type 1 diabetes. As for the study in general: The samples had approximately 110 million sorted cells examined in all. Study-wide points: Across all four CD4+ subsets, people with type 1 diabetes showed modestly shorter TCRB CDR3s.

CDR3 length equals 13 residues. V was cut by 8 bases and J by 3 bases, with 14 bases left in between. CDR1 is MNHEY, CDR2 SVGAGI, per germline. V gene TRBV6-5 combines with J gene TRBJ2-7; tentative D call: TRBD1 (6 bases). Sequencing input: Tregs from blood. This TCR derives from a man between 25 and 39 years old with type 1 diabetes. DNA for the CDR3: TGTGCCAGCGGAAACAGGGCTGGCTACGAGCAGTACTTC. Amino acid sequence: CASGNRAGYEQYF.